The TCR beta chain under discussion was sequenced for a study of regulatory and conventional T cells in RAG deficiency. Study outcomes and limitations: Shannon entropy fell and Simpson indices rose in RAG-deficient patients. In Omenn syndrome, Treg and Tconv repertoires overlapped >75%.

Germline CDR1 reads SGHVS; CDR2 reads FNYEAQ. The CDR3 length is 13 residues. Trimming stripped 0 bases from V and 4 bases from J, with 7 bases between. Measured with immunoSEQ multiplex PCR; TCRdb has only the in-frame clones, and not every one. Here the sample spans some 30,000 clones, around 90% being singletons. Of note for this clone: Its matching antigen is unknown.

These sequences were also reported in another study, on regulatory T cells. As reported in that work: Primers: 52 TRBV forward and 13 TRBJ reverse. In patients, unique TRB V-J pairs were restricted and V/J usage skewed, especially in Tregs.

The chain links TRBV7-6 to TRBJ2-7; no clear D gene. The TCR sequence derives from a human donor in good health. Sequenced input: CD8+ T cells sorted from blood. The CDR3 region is CASSLADDYEQYF. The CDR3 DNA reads TGTGCCAGCAGCTTAGCGGACGATTACGAGCAGTACTTC.